This T cell receptor beta chain was recovered during a study of neurological immune-mediated disorders. Broader study findings: In HTLV-1-associated myelopathy, TCR clonal expansion was greatest, and in multiple sclerosis it was least, below healthy controls. The study found no CDR3 amino acid sequences shared by expanded clones across subjects, suggesting private repertoires in all groups.

This clonotype was seen at least ten times. Its antigen is not identified. In germline, CDR1 is LNHDA, CDR2 SQIVND (reference sequence). The CDR3 loop spans 15 amino acids. With V trimmed by 4 bases and J by 4 bases, 7 bases remained unmatched. TCRdb re-analysed the 5' RACE reads in MiXCR, keeping a single row per CDR3 protein. The sample contains roughly 100,000 distinct CDR3 sequences, roughly 3.5% of which appear only once. The receptor comes from a woman aged 45-60 years with multiple sclerosis. The sequenced sample consisted of PBMCs. The chain carries TRBV19 and TRBJ2-1; 7 bases map to TRBD2. This CDR3 is CASSTSGDRYNEQFF. The CDR3 bases are TGTGCCAGTAGTACCAGCGGGGACCGGTACAATGAGCAGTTCTTC.